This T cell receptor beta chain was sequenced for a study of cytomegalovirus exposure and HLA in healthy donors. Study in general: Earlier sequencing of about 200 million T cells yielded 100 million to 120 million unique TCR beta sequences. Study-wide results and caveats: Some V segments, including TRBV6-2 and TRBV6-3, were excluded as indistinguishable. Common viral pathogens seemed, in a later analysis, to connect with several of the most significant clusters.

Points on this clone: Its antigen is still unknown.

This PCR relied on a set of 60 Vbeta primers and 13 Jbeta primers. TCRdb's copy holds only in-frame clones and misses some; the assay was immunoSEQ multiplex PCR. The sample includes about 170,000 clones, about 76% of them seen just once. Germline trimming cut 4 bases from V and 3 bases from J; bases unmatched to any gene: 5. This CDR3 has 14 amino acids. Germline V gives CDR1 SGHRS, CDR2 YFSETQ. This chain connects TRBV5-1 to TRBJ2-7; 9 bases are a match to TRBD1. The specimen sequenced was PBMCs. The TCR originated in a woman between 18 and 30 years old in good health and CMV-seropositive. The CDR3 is CASSPRQGDYEQYF. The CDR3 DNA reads TGCGCCAGCAGCCCGAGACAGGGGGACTACGAGCAGTACTTC.